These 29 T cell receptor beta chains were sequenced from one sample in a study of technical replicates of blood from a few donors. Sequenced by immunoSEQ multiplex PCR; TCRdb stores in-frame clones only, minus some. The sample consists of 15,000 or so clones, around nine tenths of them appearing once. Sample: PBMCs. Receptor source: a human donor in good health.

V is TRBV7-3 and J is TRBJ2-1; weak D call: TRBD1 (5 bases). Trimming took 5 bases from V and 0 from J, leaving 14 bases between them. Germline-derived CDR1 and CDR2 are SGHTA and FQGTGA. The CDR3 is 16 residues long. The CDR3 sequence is CASSPQGKSSYNEQFF. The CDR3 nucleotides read TGTGCCAGCAGCCCGCAGGGAAAGAGCTCCTACAATGAGCAGTTCTTC.

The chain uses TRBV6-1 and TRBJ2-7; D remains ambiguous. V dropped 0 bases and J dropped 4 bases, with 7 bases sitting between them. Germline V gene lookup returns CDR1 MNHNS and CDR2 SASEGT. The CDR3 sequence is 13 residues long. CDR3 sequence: CASSEAQLYEQYF. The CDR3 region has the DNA TGTGCCAGCAGTGAAGCGCAACTGTACGAGCAGTACTTC.

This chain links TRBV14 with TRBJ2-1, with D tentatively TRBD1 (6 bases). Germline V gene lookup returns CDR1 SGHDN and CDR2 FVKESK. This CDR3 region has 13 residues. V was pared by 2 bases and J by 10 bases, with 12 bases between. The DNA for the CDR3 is TGTGCCAGCAGCCAATGGGACATAGGAGAGCAGTTCTTC. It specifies CASSQWDIGEQFF. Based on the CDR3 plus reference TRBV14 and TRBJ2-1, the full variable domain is EAGVTQFPSHSVIEKGQTVTLRCDPISGHDNLYWYRRVMGKEIKFLLHFVKESKQDESGMPNNRFLAERTGGTYSTLKVQPAELEDSGVYFCASSQWDIGEQFFGPGTRLTVL.

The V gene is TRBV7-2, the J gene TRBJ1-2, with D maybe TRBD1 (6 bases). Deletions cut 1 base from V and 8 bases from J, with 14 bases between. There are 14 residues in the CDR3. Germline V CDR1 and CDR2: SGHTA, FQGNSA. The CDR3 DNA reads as TGTGCCAGCAGCTTAGGAGTACGGGGGGGCGGCTACACCTTC. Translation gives CASSLGVRGGGYTF.

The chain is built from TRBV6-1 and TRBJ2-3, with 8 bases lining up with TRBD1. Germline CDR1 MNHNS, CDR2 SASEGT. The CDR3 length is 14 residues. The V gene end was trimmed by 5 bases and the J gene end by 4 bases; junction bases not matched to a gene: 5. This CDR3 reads CASSSGGWADTQYF. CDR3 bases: TGTGCCAGCAGTTCAGGGGGCTGGGCAGATACGCAGTATTTT.

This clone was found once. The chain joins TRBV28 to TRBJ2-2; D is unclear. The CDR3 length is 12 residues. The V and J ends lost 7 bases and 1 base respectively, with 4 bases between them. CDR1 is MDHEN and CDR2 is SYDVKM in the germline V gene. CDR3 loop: CASTGNTGELFF. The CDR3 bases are TGTGCCAGCACAGGGAACACCGGGGAGCTGTTTTTT.

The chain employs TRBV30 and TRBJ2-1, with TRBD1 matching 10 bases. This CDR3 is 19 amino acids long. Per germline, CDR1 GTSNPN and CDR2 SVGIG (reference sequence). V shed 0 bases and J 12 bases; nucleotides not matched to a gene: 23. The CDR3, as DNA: TGTGCCTGGAGTGTAGTAGGGACAGGGGCACCCTTCAACGGGGACGGGCAGTTCTTC. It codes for CAWSVVGTGAPFNGDGQFF. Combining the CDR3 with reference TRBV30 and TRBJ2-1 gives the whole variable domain SQTIHQWPATLVQPVGSPLSLECTVEGTSNPNLYWYRQAAGRGLQLLFYSVGIGQISSEVPQNLSASRPQDRQFILSSKKLLLSDSGFYLCAWSVVGTGAPFNGDGQFFGPGTRLTVL.

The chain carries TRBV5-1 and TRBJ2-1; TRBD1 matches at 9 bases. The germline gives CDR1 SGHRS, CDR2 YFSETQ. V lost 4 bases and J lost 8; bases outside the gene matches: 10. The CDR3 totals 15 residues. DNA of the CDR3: TGCGCCAGCAGCCTTAACCGGGACAGGGCGGATGAGCAGTTCTTC. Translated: CASSLNRDRADEQFF.

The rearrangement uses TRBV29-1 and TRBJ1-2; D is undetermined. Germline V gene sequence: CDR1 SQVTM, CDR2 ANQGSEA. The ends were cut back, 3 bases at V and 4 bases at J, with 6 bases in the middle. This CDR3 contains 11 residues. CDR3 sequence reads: CSVDGLYGYTF. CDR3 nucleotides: TGCAGCGTTGACGGACTCTATGGCTACACCTTC.

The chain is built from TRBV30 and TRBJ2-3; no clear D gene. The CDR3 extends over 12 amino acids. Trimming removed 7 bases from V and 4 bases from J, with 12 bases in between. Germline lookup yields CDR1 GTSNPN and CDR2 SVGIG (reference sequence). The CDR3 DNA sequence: TGTGCCTCCCAGTCGGGTGCAGATACGCAGTATTTT. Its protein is CASQSGADTQYF.

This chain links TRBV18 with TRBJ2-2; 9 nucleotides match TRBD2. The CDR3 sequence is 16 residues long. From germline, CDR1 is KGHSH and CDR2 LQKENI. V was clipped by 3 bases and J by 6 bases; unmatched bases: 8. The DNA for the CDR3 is TGTGCCAGCTCACCGTCCGGGACTAGCATGGCCGGGGAGCTGTTTTTT. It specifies CASSPSGTSMAGELFF.

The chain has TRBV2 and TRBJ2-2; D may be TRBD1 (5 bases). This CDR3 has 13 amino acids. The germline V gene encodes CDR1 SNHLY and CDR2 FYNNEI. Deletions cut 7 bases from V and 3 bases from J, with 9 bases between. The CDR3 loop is CASTQDYTGELFF. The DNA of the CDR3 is TGTGCCAGCACACAGGATTACACCGGGGAGCTGTTTTTT.

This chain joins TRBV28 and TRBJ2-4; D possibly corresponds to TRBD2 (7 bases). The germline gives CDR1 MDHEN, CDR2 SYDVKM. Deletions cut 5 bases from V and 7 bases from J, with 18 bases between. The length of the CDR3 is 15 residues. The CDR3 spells CASSPGTGGGNIQYF. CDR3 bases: TGTGCCAGCAGTCCCGGGACGGGGGGCGGGAACATTCAGTACTTC.

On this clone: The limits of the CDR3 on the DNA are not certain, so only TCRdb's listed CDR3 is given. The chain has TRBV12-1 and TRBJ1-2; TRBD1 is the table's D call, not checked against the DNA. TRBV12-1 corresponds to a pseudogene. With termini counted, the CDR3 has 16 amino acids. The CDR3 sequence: CASSFVVGQGAFGYTF.

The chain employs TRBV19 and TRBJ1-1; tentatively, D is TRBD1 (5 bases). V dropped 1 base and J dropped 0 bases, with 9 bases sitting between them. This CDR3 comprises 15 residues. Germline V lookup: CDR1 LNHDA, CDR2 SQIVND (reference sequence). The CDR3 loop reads CASSIVGQVNTEAFF. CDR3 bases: TGTGCCAGTAGTATAGTGGGGCAGGTGAACACTGAAGCTTTCTTT.

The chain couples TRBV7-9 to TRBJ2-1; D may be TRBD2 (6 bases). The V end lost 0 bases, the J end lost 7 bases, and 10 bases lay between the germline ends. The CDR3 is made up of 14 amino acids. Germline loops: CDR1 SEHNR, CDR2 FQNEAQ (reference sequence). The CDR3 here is CASSLAGTGNEQFF. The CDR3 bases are TGTGCCAGCAGCTTAGCTGGGACTGGGAATGAGCAGTTCTTC.

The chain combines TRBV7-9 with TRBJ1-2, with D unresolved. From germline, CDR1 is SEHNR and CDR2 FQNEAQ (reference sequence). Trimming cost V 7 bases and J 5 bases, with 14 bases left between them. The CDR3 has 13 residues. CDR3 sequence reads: CASINNGVYGYTF. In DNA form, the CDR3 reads TGTGCCAGCATCAACAACGGGGTTTATGGCTACACCTTC.

The CDR3 spells CASSQIQGPYNEQFF. The CDR3 region has the DNA TGCGCCAGCAGCCAAATTCAGGGCCCCTACAATGAGCAGTTCTTC. This chain links TRBV4-1 with TRBJ2-1, with a tentative D call TRBD1 (5 bases). This CDR3 comprises 15 residues. The ends were cut back, 2 bases at V and 2 bases at J, with 10 bases in the middle. Germline assignment: CDR1 MGHRA and CDR2 YSYEKL.

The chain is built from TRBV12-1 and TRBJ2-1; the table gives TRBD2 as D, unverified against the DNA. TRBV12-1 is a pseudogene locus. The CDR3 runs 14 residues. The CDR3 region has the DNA TGTGCCAGCAGCGGACTAGCGGGATACAATGAGCAGTTCTTC. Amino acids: CASSGLAGYNEQFF.

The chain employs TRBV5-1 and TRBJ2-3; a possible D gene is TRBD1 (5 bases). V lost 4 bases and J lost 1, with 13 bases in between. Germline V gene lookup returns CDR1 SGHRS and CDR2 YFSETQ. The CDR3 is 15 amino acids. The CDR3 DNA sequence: TGCGCCAGCAGCCCTGACAGCTTCGGCACAGATACGCAGTATTTT. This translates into CASSPDSFGTDTQYF. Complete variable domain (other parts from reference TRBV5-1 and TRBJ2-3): KAGVTQTPRYLIKTRGQQVTLSCSPISGHRSVSWYQQTPGQGLQFLFEYFSETQRNKGNFPGRFSGRQFSNSRSEMNVSTLELGDSALYLCASSPDSFGTDTQYFGPGTRLTVL.

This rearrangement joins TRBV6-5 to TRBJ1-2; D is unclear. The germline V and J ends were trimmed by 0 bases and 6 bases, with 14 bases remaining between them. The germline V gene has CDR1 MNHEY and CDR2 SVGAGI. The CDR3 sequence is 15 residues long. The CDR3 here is CASSYSSVGRDGYTF. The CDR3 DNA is TGTGCCAGCAGTTACTCGAGTGTGGGGAGGGATGGCTACACCTTC.

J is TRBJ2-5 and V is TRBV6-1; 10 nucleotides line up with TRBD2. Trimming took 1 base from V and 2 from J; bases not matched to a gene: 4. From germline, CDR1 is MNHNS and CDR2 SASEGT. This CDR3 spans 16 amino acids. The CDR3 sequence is CASSEVAGGEQETQYF. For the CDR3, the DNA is TGTGCCAGCAGTGAAGTAGCGGGAGGAGAACAAGAGACCCAGTACTTC.

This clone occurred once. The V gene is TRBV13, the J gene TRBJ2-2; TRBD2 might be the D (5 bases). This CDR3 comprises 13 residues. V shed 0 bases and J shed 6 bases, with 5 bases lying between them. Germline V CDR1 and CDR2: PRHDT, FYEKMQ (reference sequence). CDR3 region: CASSLGGAGELFF. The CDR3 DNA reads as TGTGCCAGCAGCTTAGGGGGAGCCGGGGAGCTGTTTTTT.

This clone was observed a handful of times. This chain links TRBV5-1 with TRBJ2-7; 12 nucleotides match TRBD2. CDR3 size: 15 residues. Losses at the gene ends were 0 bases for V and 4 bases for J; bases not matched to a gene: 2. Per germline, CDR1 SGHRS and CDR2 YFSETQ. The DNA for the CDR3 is TGCGCCAGCAGCTTGGCTAGCGGGAGGGAATACGAGCAGTACTTC. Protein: CASSLASGREYEQYF.

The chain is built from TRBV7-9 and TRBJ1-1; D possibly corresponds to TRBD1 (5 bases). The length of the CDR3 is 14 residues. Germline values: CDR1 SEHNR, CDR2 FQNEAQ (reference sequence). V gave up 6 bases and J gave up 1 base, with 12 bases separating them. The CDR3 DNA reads TGTGCCAGCAGATCAACAGGTCAGAACACTGAAGCTTTCTTT. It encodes CASRSTGQNTEAFF. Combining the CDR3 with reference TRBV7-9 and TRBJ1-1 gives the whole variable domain DTGVSQNPRHKITKRGQNVTFRCDPISEHNRLYWYRQTLGQGPEFLTYFQNEAQLEKSRLLSDRFSAERPKGSFSTLEIQRTEQGDSAMYLCASRSTGQNTEAFFGQGTRLTVV.

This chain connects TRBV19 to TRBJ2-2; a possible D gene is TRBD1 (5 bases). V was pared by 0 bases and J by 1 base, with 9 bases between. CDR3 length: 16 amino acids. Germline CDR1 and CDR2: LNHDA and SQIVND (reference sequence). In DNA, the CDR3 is TGTGCCAGTAGTATAGATGGGGCAGGGAACACCGGGGAGCTGTTTTTT. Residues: CASSIDGAGNTGELFF.

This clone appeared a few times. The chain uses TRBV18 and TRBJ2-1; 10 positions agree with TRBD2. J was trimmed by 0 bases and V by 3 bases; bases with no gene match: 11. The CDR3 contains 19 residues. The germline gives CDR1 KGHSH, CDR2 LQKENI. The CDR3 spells CASSPRSSGSTSSYNEQFF. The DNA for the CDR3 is TGTGCCAGCTCACCCCGCTCTAGCGGGAGCACGAGCTCCTACAATGAGCAGTTCTTC.

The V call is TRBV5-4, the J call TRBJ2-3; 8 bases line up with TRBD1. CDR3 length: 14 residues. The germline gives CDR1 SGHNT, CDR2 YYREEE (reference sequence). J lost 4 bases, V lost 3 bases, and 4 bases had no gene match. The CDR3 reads CASSSTGVPDTQYF. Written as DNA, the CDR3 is TGTGCCAGCAGCTCGACAGGGGTTCCAGATACGCAGTATTTT.

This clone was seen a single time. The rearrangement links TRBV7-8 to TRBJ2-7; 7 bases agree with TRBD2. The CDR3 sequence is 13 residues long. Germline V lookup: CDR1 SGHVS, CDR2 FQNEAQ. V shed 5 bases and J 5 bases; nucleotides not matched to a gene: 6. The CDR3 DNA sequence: TGTGCCAGCAGCCCGCCCCGGGGGGACGAGCAGTACTTC. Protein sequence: CASSPPRGDEQYF.